This record looks at one T cell receptor (beta chain) sequence and its context. The antigen it binds to is not known. Base qualities were left out, and no much larger clone turns up one base away. Each clonotype received, on average, around 10x coverage in deep resolution sequencing performed on a MiSeq, where the target depth lay between 1 in 1 million and 1 in 200,000 T cells. The immunoSEQ hsTCRB Kit was used to generate TCR beta libraries. In the authors' own workflow: Data were analyzed with ImmunoSEQ Data Assistant and ImmunoSEQ Analyzer, with V, D and J genes assigned per IMGT definitions. Clonality was computed as one minus normalized Shannon entropy of productive rearrangement frequencies, ranging from 0 to 1. Only overrepresented clonotypes making up at least 0.05% of the repertoire of each patient were included in the public clonotype analysis. Thirteen age-matched healthy donor repertoires from immuneACCESS were used as controls for clonality. The clones in this table, taken by TCRdb from immuneACCESS, are in-frame only. Not every clone is retained; where verified, under half of the shortfall comes from an unresolved V gene, and the cause of the rest is unknown. V, J and clone size derive from that table, while D and trimming were established from the DNA sequence. The sample profile shows about 29,000 clones; approximately 85% of them were found once. The ten largest clones take up 8% of the sample.

V is clipped by 2 bases and J by 4 bases, and the sequence between their germline boundaries is 6 bases long. The germline V gene supplies CDR1 ENHRY and CDR2 SYGVKD. From cysteine to phenylalanine, the CDR3 is 12 amino acids long. Only the CDR3 DNA is retained, 36 bases long and in frame from the first base. Interpreted using the paper, the time point label stands for: approximately 2 years on ibrutinib. For TCR beta library preparation, 1.5 to 2.5 micrograms of genomic DNA was extracted from cryopreserved PBMCs. Longitudinal blood samples from CLL patients receiving ibrutinib monotherapy were subjected to high-throughput TCR beta sequencing. The patients took part in an open-label, single-center phase 2 trial of ibrutinib monotherapy. These data are taken from a study of cytotoxic CD8 clonotypes in ibrutinib-treated CLL (dated by TCRdb to about 2021). Study-level background: The cohort included roughly 15 treatment-naive and under 13 relapsed/refractory patients; roughly 17 were IGHV unmutated. Partial responses were observed in some 24 patients and complete responses in 2; after a median follow-up of roughly 62 months, remission was maintained in around 14 patients and progression was observed in some twelve. Response samples were obtained after a median of approximately eleven months of treatment, with a range of roughly 6 to 40 months. On average, each sample had about 250,000 productive templates and roughly 95,000 productive rearrangements. Longitudinal samples were obtainable from about 30% of the roughly 86 participants in the trial. Cryopreserved peripheral blood mononuclear cells were collected at three points: before therapy, at response, and at either sustained remission or disease progression. Every sample from remission and from progressive disease was obtained while the patients were still on ibrutinib.

The investigation overall reported the following: Clonality increased at ibrutinib response, stayed stable in sustained remission, and fell back toward baseline at progression. Baseline clonality exceeded that of age-matched healthy donors and correlated strongly with circulating CD8+ T-cell counts. Public clonotypes were rare and either shrank or stayed stable during treatment, and the rise in clonality at ibrutinib response reflected expansion of private clonotypes. Sustained-remission and progressing patients did not have matched sampling times, and lymph node repertoires were not examined.

This sequence uses TRBV10-3 and TRBJ2-7, with no reliable assignment of the D segment. This specimen was PBMCs, taken after 24 months of ibrutinib treatment. The sequence derives from a human donor with chronic lymphocytic leukemia. The CDR3: CAISEGEYEQYF. The base sequence is TGTGCCATCAGTGAGGGAGAGTACGAGCAGTACTTC.